Shown below are 29 T cell receptor beta chains from a single sample sequenced in a study of T cell repertoires in cytomegalovirus infection (dated by TCRdb to between 2018 and 2021). Sample treatment or condition, as interpreted from the label and publication: in vitro stimulation with specific CMV peptide epitopes to enrich CMV-specific T cells. The instrument given in TCRdb is Illumina HiSeq 1500. The public reads were run again by TCRdb, first through fastp at Q25 and then through MiXCR, and only productive beta chains were kept. Merged by CDR3 protein, the rows form single entries marked with the most common genes and DNA. Here the sample has roughly 860,000 distinct CDR3 sequences; approximately 30% occur a single time. In total, the top ten clones hold about an eighth of the sample. Their cognate antigens are unknown. This specimen consisted of cultured CD8+ T cells from PBMCs, obtained from culture after CMV antigen stimulation. The source of these receptors is a human donor in good health (CMV status not recorded). Some clones in this sample may be carry-over from other donors' samples.

In this sample, this clonotype turned up many times. The V and J genes are TRBV7-6 and TRBJ2-1; D not resolved. V gave up 6 bases and J gave up 0 bases, with 9 bases separating them. Germline lookup yields CDR1 SGHVS and CDR2 FNYEAQ. The CDR3 is 14 amino acids. The CDR3 loop reads CASSSGISYNEQFF. The CDR3 DNA sequence: TGTGCCAGCAGTTCAGGTATCTCCTACAATGAGCAGTTCTTC.

The chain combines TRBV11-2 with TRBJ2-2; D unclear. CDR3 length: 15 amino acids. V gave up 3 bases and J gave up 0 bases, with 8 bases separating them. Germline-derived CDR1 and CDR2 are SGHAT and FQNNGV. CDR3 in DNA: TGTGCCAGCAGCTTGTACACCTCGAACACCGGGGAGCTGTTTTTT. This translates into CASSLYTSNTGELFF.

The chain employs TRBV6-2 or TRBV6-3 and TRBJ2-4; D perhaps matches TRBD1 (6 bases). The germline CDR1 and CDR2 sequences are MNHEY and SVGEGT. V lost 5 bases to trimming and J lost 0 bases, with 14 bases between them. CDR3 length: 16 amino acids. The CDR3 region is CASSPQGTLAKNIQYF. The DNA for the CDR3 is TGTGCCAGCAGTCCTCAGGGGACCTTAGCCAAAAACATTCAGTACTTC.

In its sample, this clonotype was seen a few times. The genes are TRBV27 and TRBJ1-6; perhaps TRBD1 as D (5 bases). Germline CDR1 is MNHEY and CDR2 is SMNVEV (reference sequence). The CDR3 extends over 17 amino acids. V lost 5 bases and J lost 8, with 22 bases in between. The CDR3 nucleotides are TGTGCCAGCAGTCCGCATGGGGCCCCAAAGCGGCATTCACCCCTCCACTTT. Amino acids: CASSPHGAPKRHSPLHF.

This clonotype has a handful of counts. The V call is TRBV6-6, the J call TRBJ2-3; D might be TRBD2 (5 bases). Germline assignment: CDR1 MNHNY and CDR2 SVGAGI (reference sequence). The CDR3 covers 17 residues. Trimming shortened V by 0 bases and J by 7 bases, and 20 bases separated the two germline ends. The CDR3 region is CASSYSMSPRRNHTQYF. The CDR3 DNA reads TGTGCCAGCAGTTACTCGATGAGTCCCAGGAGGAACCATACGCAGTATTTT.

This clonotype was seen at least ten times. The rearrangement joins TRBV7-2 to TRBJ2-2; 7 bases align to TRBD2. Losses at the gene ends were 5 bases for V and 3 bases for J; bases not matched to a gene: 9. The V gene's germline CDR1 is SGHTA and CDR2 FQGNSA. CDR3 length equals 16 residues. CDR3 protein: CASSEKRGGDTGELFF. In DNA, the CDR3 is TGTGCCAGCAGCGAAAAGCGGGGCGGGGACACCGGGGAGCTGTTTTTT.

The V call is TRBV25-1, the J call TRBJ1-5; tentative D call: TRBD1 (5 bases). This CDR3 region has 11 residues. Trimming took off 8 bases at V and 10 bases at J, with 12 bases between the two ends. CDR1 and CDR2 from the germline V gene are MGHDK and SYGVNS. CDR3 bases: TGTGCCAGCCGGTCCCAGGGACCCCAGCATTTT. As protein: CASRSQGPQHF.

The rearrangement links TRBV28 to TRBJ2-5; D not resolved. Trimming removed 2 bases at V and 5 bases at J, with 9 bases between. The CDR3 has 13 amino acids. The germline gives CDR1 MDHEN, CDR2 SYDVKM. This chain's CDR3 is CASSLSRRETQYF. CDR3 DNA: TGTGCCAGCAGTTTAAGTCGTCGGGAGACCCAGTACTTC.

The CDR3 spells CASSISRSRVGQPQHF. The CDR3 nucleotides are TGTGCCAGTAGTATATCCCGGTCCAGGGTGGGCCAGCCCCAGCATTTT. The chain recombines TRBV19 with TRBJ1-5; weak D call: TRBD1 (5 bases). The V end lost 2 bases, the J end lost 7 bases, and 18 bases lay between the germline ends. CDR1 LNHDA and CDR2 SQIVND come from the germline V gene (reference sequence). CDR3 size: 16 residues.

The chain uses TRBV9 and TRBJ2-5, with TRBD1 identical over 10 bases. The germline gives CDR1 SGDLS, CDR2 YYNGEE. The CDR3 loop spans 19 amino acids. V lost 0 bases, J lost 5 bases, and 16 bases stayed unmatched. CDR3 in amino acids: CASSVDGVGTGVVGETQYF. Written as DNA, the CDR3 is TGTGCCAGCAGCGTAGACGGAGTGGGGACAGGGGTCGTCGGGGAGACCCAGTACTTC.

About this clonotype itself: This may come from a read error, since a much larger clone is one base off. The CDR3 coding sequence is TGTGCCAGCAGCTACAGTGGATTGGGGACTGAAGCTTTCTTT. Encoded protein: CASSYSGLGTEAFF. The gene calls are TRBV5-8 and TRBJ1-1; D is uncertain. Trimming took 3 bases from V and 5 from J, leaving 14 bases between them. The V gene's germline CDR1 is SGHTS and CDR2 YDEGEE. The CDR3 is 14 amino acids.

The chain recombines TRBV7-9 with TRBJ2-1, with 12 bases fitting TRBD2. J was trimmed by 0 bases and V by 7 bases; bases with no gene match: 13. Germline assignment: CDR1 SEHNR and CDR2 FQNEAQ (reference sequence). This CDR3 is 19 amino acids long. In nucleotides, the CDR3 is TGTGCCAGCACCCCTGCGGGACTAGCGGGCCGAAGCTCCTACAATGAGCAGTTCTTC. Protein sequence: CASTPAGLAGRSSYNEQFF.

This clonotype showed up just once. A much larger clone lies a single base off, so this may be a read error. V gene TRBV7-6 combines with J gene TRBJ1-1; D unclear. CDR1 and CDR2 (germline): SGHVS, FNYEAQ. The CDR3 sequence is 16 residues long. DNA of the CDR3: TGTGTCAGCAGCTTAAAAGCAGGACCGATGAACACTGAAGCTTTCTTT. It is translated as CVSSLKAGPMNTEAFF.

The chain couples TRBV7-9 to TRBJ2-1, with a weak D call TRBD1 (6 bases). The germline V gene encodes CDR1 SEHNR and CDR2 FQNEAQ (reference sequence). This CDR3 has 15 residues. Trimming removed 3 bases at V and 8 bases at J, with 17 bases between. CDR3 region: CASSFRGRIGDEQFF. CDR3 bases: TGTGCCAGCAGCTTCAGGGGAAGGATAGGCGATGAGCAGTTCTTC.

This clonotype was seen a handful of times. This rearrangement joins TRBV19 to TRBJ1-1; the D gene is possibly TRBD1 (6 bases). The CDR3 length is 15 residues. Germline V CDR1 and CDR2: LNHDA, SQIVND (reference sequence). Trimming removed 3 bases at V and 0 bases at J, with 11 bases between. The CDR3: CASSIGGTMNTEAFF. CDR3 DNA sequence: TGTGCCAGTAGTATCGGGGGGACAATGAACACTGAAGCTTTCTTT.

The J gene is TRBJ2-5, the V gene TRBV27; 7 bases fit TRBD1. This CDR3 has 16 amino acids. The J segment lost 0 bases and the V segment lost 4 bases, leaving 8 bases of the junction unmatched. Germline V CDR1 and CDR2: MNHEY, SMNVEV (reference sequence). CDR3 sequence: CASSSGTDPYQETQYF. The DNA of the CDR3 is TGTGCCAGCAGTTCAGGGACAGACCCCTACCAAGAGACCCAGTACTTC.

This clonotype turned up a few times. The chain is built from TRBV4-1 and TRBJ2-3; 10 bases are a match to TRBD2. With V trimmed by 6 bases and J by 6 bases, 6 bases remained unmatched. The CDR3 totals 14 residues. Germline CDR1 reads MGHRA; CDR2 reads YSYEKL. The CDR3 DNA reads as TGCGCCAGCAGGCTAGCGGGGGTTCAGGATACGCAGTATTTT. As protein: CASRLAGVQDTQYF.

The chain uses TRBV2 and TRBJ2-5; possibly TRBD1 or TRBD2 for D (6 bases each). Trimming left V 5 bases short and J 4 bases short, with 26 bases between. CDR1 and CDR2 from the germline V gene are SNHLY and FYNNEI. The CDR3 extends over 18 amino acids. In nucleotides, the CDR3 is TGTGCCAGCAGTCCCTTCCTGGGGGGCCGGGTTGAGGTAGAGACCCAGTACTTC. It is translated as CASSPFLGGRVEVETQYF.

This clonotype was counted only a few times. The chain carries TRBV15 and TRBJ2-7; D is unclear. Germline CDR1 is LNHNV and CDR2 is YYDKDF (reference sequence). V was cut by 9 bases and J by 0 bases, with 12 bases left in between. This CDR3 region has 13 residues. CDR3 nucleotide sequence: TGTGCCACTTCCGACGGACGCTCCTACGAGCAGTACGTC. It translates to CATSDGRSYEQYV.

The chain uses TRBV9 and TRBJ1-2; 7 bases line up with TRBD1. Germline V CDR1 and CDR2: SGDLS, YYNGEE. This CDR3 is 14 amino acids long. V trimming: 0 bases; J trimming: 6 bases; junction bases outside the gene matches: 5. For the CDR3, the DNA is TGTGCCAGCAGCGTAGGACAGGGCCAGGATGGCTACACCTTC. This sequence encodes CASSVGQGQDGYTF.

The rearrangement links TRBV13 to TRBJ1-2, with TRBD1 identical over 11 bases. The trim removed 5 bases at V and 4 bases at J, leaving 12 bases unmatched. The CDR3 loop spans 17 amino acids. In germline, CDR1 is PRHDT, CDR2 FYEKMQ (reference sequence). The CDR3 loop reads CASSDRDRGLLGYGYTF. CDR3 coding DNA: TGTGCCAGCAGCGACCGGGACAGGGGGTTGCTCGGCTATGGCTACACCTTC.

This clonotype was counted at least ten times. The chain combines TRBV3-1 with TRBJ2-1; 10 positions agree with TRBD2. The length of the CDR3 is 16 residues. The J segment lost 4 bases and the V segment lost 6 bases, leaving 9 bases of the junction unmatched. Germline V gives CDR1 LGHDT, CDR2 YNNKEL (reference sequence). The CDR3 here is CASSLLGSGGYNEQFF. In nucleotides, the CDR3 is TGTGCCAGCAGTCTCCTGGGTAGCGGGGGGTACAATGAGCAGTTCTTC.

The chain links TRBV20-1 to TRBJ1-2; 9 bases agree with TRBD1. The germline V gene encodes CDR1 DFQATT and CDR2 SNEGSKA (reference sequence). J lost 6 bases, V lost 6 bases, and 8 bases had no gene match. This CDR3 is 13 amino acids long. In nucleotides, the CDR3 is TGCAGTGCGCGGTACGGGACAGGGCATGGCTACACCTTC. It yields the protein CSARYGTGHGYTF.

There are a few counts of this clonotype. The chain links TRBV12-5 to TRBJ1-1, with D unclear. Germline CDR1 is LGHNT and CDR2 is FRNRAP. There are 13 residues in the CDR3. The V end was cut by 2 bases, the J end by 1 base, with 5 bases between. As DNA, the CDR3 is TGTGCTAGTGGTTTGACCAGGAACACTGAAGCTTTCTTT. Residues: CASGLTRNTEAFF. Looking up the rest from reference TRBV12-5 and TRBJ1-1 gives the full variable domain: DARVTQTPRHKVTEMGQEVTMRCQPILGHNTVFWYRQTMMQGLELLAYFRNRAPLDDSGMPKDRFSAEMPDATLATLKIQPSEPRDSAVYFCASGLTRNTEAFFGQGTRLTVV.

The table lists this clonotype with many counts. Being one base from a much bigger clone, this may be a read error. The chain is built from TRBV7-6 and TRBJ2-7; D call uncertain. The germline gives CDR1 SGHVS, CDR2 FNYEAQ. The CDR3 is 12 residues long. Trimming took off 5 bases at V and 0 bases at J, with 5 bases between the two ends. DNA of the CDR3: TGTGCCAGCAGCACAAGCTCCTACGAGCAGTACTTC. Translated, it gives CASSTSSYEQYF. Looking up the rest from reference TRBV7-6 and TRBJ2-7 gives the full variable domain: GAGVSQSPRYKVTKRGQDVALRCDPISGHVSLYWYRQALGQGPEFLTYFNYEAQQDKSGLPNDRFSAERPEGSISTLTIQRTEQRDSAMYRCASSTSSYEQYFGPGTRLTVT.

The rearrangement joins TRBV20-1 to TRBJ2-7; no firm D call. Trimming removed 3 bases from V and 2 bases from J, with 8 bases in between. Germline CDR1 is DFQATT and CDR2 is SNEGSKA (reference sequence). The CDR3 extends over 12 amino acids. The CDR3 coding sequence is TGCAGTGCTAGTTATATAACCTACGAGCAGTACTTC. Translated: CSASYITYEQYF.

The V gene is TRBV6-6, the J gene TRBJ1-2; D gene ambiguous. The CDR3 has 16 residues. V was trimmed by 0 bases and J by 4 bases, leaving 15 bases between them. Germline lookup yields CDR1 MNHNY and CDR2 SVGAGI (reference sequence). The CDR3 nucleotides are TGTGCCAGCAGTTACTCGAAGAGGGTAGGGTCCTATGGCTACACCTTC. Protein: CASSYSKRVGSYGYTF.

The chain couples TRBV7-9 to TRBJ2-1; the D gene is possibly TRBD2 (7 bases). From germline, CDR1 is SEHNR and CDR2 FQNEAQ (reference sequence). The CDR3 extends over 14 amino acids. The V and J ends lost 2 bases and 9 bases respectively, with 14 bases between them. CDR3 nucleotide sequence: TGTGCCAGCAGCTTACCGGGGGGCGTGGGTGAGCAGTTCTTC. This encodes CASSLPGGVGEQFF. Full variable domain (outside the CDR3, taken from reference TRBV7-9 and TRBJ2-1): DTGVSQNPRHKITKRGQNVTFRCDPISEHNRLYWYRQTLGQGPEFLTYFQNEAQLEKSRLLSDRFSAERPKGSFSTLEIQRTEQGDSAMYLCASSLPGGVGEQFFGPGTRLTVL.

The chain carries TRBV7-6 and TRBJ2-7, with TRBD1 matching 7 bases. This CDR3 spans 14 amino acids. Germline CDR1 and CDR2: SGHVS and FNYEAQ. V dropped 5 bases and J dropped 5; count of bases not matched to a gene: 9. CDR3 region: CASSRWDSGDEQYF. The DNA of the CDR3 is TGTGCCAGCAGCCGATGGGACAGTGGCGACGAGCAGTACTTC.